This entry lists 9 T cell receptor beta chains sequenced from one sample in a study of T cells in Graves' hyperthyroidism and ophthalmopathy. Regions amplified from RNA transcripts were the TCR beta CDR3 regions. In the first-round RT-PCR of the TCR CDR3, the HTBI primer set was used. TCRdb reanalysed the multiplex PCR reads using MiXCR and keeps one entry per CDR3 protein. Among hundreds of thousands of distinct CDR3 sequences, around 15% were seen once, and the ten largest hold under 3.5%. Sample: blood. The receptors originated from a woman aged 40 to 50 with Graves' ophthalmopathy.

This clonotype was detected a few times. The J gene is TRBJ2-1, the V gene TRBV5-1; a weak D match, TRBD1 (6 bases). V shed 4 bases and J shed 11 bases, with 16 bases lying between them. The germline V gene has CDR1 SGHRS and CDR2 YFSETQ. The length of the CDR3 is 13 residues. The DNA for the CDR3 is TGCGCCAGCAGCCAGGGGCAGGCCTTTCAGCAGTTCTTC. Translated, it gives CASSQGQAFQQFF.

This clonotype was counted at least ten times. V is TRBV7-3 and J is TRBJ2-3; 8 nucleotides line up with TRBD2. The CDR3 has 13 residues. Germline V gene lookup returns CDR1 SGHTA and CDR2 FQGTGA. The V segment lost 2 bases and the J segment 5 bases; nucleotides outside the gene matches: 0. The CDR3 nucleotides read TGTGCCAGCAGCTTACTAGCGGGAGATACGCAGTATTTT. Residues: CASSLLAGDTQYF.

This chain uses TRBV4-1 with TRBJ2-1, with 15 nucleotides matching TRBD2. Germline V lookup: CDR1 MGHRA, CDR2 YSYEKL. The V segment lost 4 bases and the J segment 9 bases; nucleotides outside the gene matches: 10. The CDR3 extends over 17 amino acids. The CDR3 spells CASSRGLAGGPLIEQFF. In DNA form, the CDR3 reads TGCGCCAGCAGCCGAGGACTAGCGGGAGGGCCGTTGATTGAGCAGTTCTTC.

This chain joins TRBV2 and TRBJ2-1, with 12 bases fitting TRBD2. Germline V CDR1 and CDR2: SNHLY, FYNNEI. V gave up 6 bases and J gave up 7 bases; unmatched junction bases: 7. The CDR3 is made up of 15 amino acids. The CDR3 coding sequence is TGTGCCAGCAGACGGACTAGCGGGATGATGAATGAGCAGTTCTTC. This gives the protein CASRRTSGMMNEQFF.

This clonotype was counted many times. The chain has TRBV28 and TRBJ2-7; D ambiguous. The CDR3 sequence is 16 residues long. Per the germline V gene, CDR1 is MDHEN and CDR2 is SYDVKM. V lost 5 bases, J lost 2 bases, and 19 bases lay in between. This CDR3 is CASSPPAGRYTYEQYF. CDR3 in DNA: TGTGCCAGCAGTCCCCCGGCAGGCCGTTATACCTACGAGCAGTACTTC.

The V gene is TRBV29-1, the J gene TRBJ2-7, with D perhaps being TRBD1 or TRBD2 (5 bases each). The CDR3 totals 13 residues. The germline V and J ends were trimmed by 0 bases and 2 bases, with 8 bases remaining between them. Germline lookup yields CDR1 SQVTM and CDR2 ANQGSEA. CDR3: CSVEDRETYEQYF. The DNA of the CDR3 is TGCAGCGTTGAAGACAGGGAGACCTACGAGCAGTACTTC.

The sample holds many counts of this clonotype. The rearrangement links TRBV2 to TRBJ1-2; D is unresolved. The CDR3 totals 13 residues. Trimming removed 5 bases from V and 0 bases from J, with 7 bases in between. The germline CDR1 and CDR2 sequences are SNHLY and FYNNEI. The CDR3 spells CASSRAPNYGYTF. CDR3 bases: TGTGCCAGCAGTCGGGCCCCTAACTATGGCTACACCTTC.

CDR3 loop: CASSDTPTAYNSPLHF. In nucleotides, the CDR3 is TGTGCCAGCAGCGATACCCCGACAGCCTATAATTCACCCCTCCACTTT. The chain employs TRBV3-1 and TRBJ1-6; maybe TRBD1 (5 bases). Trimming removed 5 bases from V and 2 bases from J, with 13 bases in between. The CDR3 consists of 16 residues. CDR1 is LGHDT and CDR2 is YNNKEL in the germline V gene (reference sequence).

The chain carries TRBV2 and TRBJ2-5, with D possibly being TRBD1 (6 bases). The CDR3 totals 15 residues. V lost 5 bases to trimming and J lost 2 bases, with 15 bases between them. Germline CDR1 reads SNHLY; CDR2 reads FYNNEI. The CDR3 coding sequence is TGTGCCAGCAGTTCTCAGGGGCTACTTCAAGAGACCCAGTACTTC. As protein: CASSSQGLLQETQYF.